A single T cell receptor (beta chain) is shown here with its context. This CDR3 contains 14 residues. The germline V and J ends were trimmed by 5 bases and 0 bases, with 9 bases remaining between them. From germline, CDR1 is PRHDT and CDR2 FYEKMQ (reference sequence). This sample stems from a study of blood T cell repertoires in COVID-19. Study-wide context: Samples came from the United States, Italy and Spain, spanning acute and convalescent COVID-19. PBMCs, B-cell-depleted T cells, or T cells were the source of the cDNA or gDNA that made up the material.

How the authors handled the data: For nucleated cells, counts were estimated from reference gene primer amplification. TCRdb's table, derived via immunoSEQ multiplex PCR, lists solely in-frame clones and lacks some. Clone size and V and J calls were adopted from that table, with D and trimming inferred from the DNA. The repertoire consists of roughly 36,000 clones, with about 94% occurring once and the leading ten covering 4.1%. Input material: peripheral blood. The rearrangement uses TRBV13 and TRBJ2-3; D not resolved. The TCR was taken from a human donor with active COVID-19. The donor label of this sample is uncertain. The DNA of the CDR3 is TGTGCCAGCAGCCCCCCGGGTAGCACAGATACGCAGTATTTT. It codes for CASSPPGSTDTQYF.